Listed here are 23 T cell receptor beta chains from one sample, sequenced in a study of cytomegalovirus exposure and HLA in healthy donors. Sequenced by immunoSEQ multiplex PCR; TCRdb stores in-frame clones only, minus some. Here the sample spans 65,000 to 90,000 clones, over 85% being singletons. The sequenced sample consisted of PBMCs. The receptor set was obtained from a young woman in good health and CMV-seropositive.

The chain is built from TRBV2 and TRBJ1-1; D ambiguous. The CDR3 extends over 14 amino acids. Germline V gene data show CDR1 as SNHLY and CDR2 as FYNNEI. V lost 7 bases and J 5 bases, leaving 17 bases between the germline ends. The CDR3, as DNA: TGTGCCAGCACCGGCGGATCCTCCTGGACTGAAGCTTTCTTT. Translated: CASTGGSSWTEAFF.

The chain links TRBV6-5 to TRBJ2-1; no definite D call. Trimming took off 2 bases at V and 0 bases at J, with 8 bases between the two ends. CDR1 is MNHEY and CDR2 is SVGAGI in the germline V gene. This CDR3 region has 15 residues. CDR3 loop: CASSYGPSSYNEQFF. CDR3 nucleotide sequence: TGTGCCAGCAGTTACGGGCCGAGCTCCTACAATGAGCAGTTCTTC.

In this sample, this clone turned up once. In the same sample, other DNA sequences code for this CDR3. The rearrangement links TRBV19 to TRBJ1-1; tentative D call: TRBD1 (6 bases). The germline V and J ends were trimmed by 1 base and 2 bases, with 11 bases remaining between them. This CDR3 region has 15 residues. The germline V gene encodes CDR1 LNHDA and CDR2 SQIVND (reference sequence). The CDR3 bases are TGTGCCAGTAGTATAGCTGGACAGACCAACACTGAAGCTTTCTTT. Amino acids: CASSIAGQTNTEAFF.

This clone was seen more than once but under ten times. V is TRBV7-8 and J is TRBJ2-1; 10 nucleotides agree with TRBD1. V shed 5 bases, J shed 5 bases, and the junction held 6 bases outside the gene matches. Looked up from germline, CDR1 is SGHVS and CDR2 is FQNEAQ. CDR3 size: 15 residues. CDR3 nucleotide sequence: TGTGCCAGCAGCACGGCCGGGACAGGGGACAATGAGCAGTTCTTC. Translating gives CASSTAGTGDNEQFF.

The chain employs TRBV29-1 and TRBJ2-1; 7 bases are shared with TRBD1. This CDR3 region has 12 residues. The junction had 3 bases not matched to a gene; V was cut back by 2 bases and J by 8 bases. Germline V gene lookup returns CDR1 SQVTM and CDR2 ANQGSEA. The CDR3: CSVERGQDEQFF. CDR3 DNA: TGCAGCGTTGAAAGGGGGCAGGATGAGCAGTTCTTC.

This chain connects TRBV10-1 to TRBJ1-1; D is ambiguous. Trimming pared 10 bases from V and 3 bases from J, leaving 15 bases between. CDR1 is WNHNN and CDR2 is SYGVQD in the germline V gene (reference sequence). CDR3 size: 13 residues. The CDR3 DNA reads as TGCGCCATTACGGGAGGGTTCGACACTGAAGCTTTCTTT. Protein sequence: CAITGGFDTEAFF.

This clone appeared once. This chain links TRBV6-4 with TRBJ2-3; the D gene is possibly TRBD2 (6 bases). Trimming removed 5 bases from V and 4 bases from J, with 10 bases in between. Germline V CDR1 and CDR2: MRHNA, SNTAGT. The CDR3 loop spans 13 amino acids. The CDR3 sequence is CASSPSAADTQYF. The CDR3 DNA is TGTGCCAGCAGTCCTAGCGCAGCAGATACGCAGTATTTT.

The genes are TRBV6-5 and TRBJ2-1; 13 bases match TRBD2. The CDR3 covers 14 residues. With V trimmed by 6 bases and J by 9 bases, 5 bases remained unmatched. Germline CDR1 reads MNHEY; CDR2 reads SVGAGI. The CDR3 sequence: CASSGLAGVGEQFF. The CDR3 coding sequence is TGTGCCAGCAGCGGACTAGCGGGAGTGGGTGAGCAGTTCTTC.

V usage is TRBV2 and J usage is TRBJ2-1; tentatively, D is TRBD1 (7 bases). Per germline, CDR1 SNHLY and CDR2 FYNNEI. The CDR3 covers 13 residues. Trimming shortened V by 7 bases and J by 10 bases, and 17 bases separated the two germline ends. The CDR3 DNA is TGTGCCAGCAAAGAGGAGGGGGCAGGGGAGCAGTTCTTC. Translating it yields CASKEEGAGEQFF.

The CDR3 is CASSPEGLNYEQYF. CDR3 sequence (DNA): TGTGCCAGCTCACCGGAGGGACTAAACTACGAGCAGTACTTC. The chain combines TRBV18 with TRBJ2-7; 7 bases are shared with TRBD2. V was clipped by 3 bases and J by 3 bases; unmatched bases: 5. CDR1 KGHSH and CDR2 LQKENI come from the germline V gene. The CDR3 is 14 amino acids.

This clone appeared a single time. The chain's CDR3 is CASRLGSGTSGRDQETQYF. Written as DNA, the CDR3 is TGTGCAAGTCGCTTAGGGAGCGGGACTAGCGGGAGGGACCAAGAGACCCAGTACTTC. The chain uses TRBV12-2 and TRBJ2-5; the table calls TRBD2, which could not be checked here. TRBV12-2 is described as a pseudogene. The CDR3 is 19 residues long.

The rearrangement links TRBV7-9 to TRBJ2-7; 7 nucleotides agree with TRBD2. V dropped 0 bases and J dropped 1; count of bases not matched to a gene: 9. Germline V gives CDR1 SEHNR, CDR2 FQNEAQ (reference sequence). The length of the CDR3 is 17 residues. CDR3 in amino acids: CASSLAGLADRSYEQYF. The CDR3 DNA follows: TGTGCCAGCAGCTTAGCTGGGCTAGCGGATCGATCCTACGAGCAGTACTTC.

J is TRBJ2-1 and V is TRBV6-4, with D possibly TRBD1 on 5 matching bases. Germline V gene lookup returns CDR1 MRHNA and CDR2 SNTAGT. The CDR3 runs to 15 residues. V shed 3 bases and J shed 5 bases, with 14 bases lying between them. Here the CDR3 reads CASSEGQGPNNEQFF. For the CDR3, the DNA is TGTGCCAGCAGTGAGGGGCAGGGCCCCAACAATGAGCAGTTCTTC.

This chain links TRBV5-6 with TRBJ2-6; D perhaps matches TRBD2 (6 bases). There are 16 residues in the CDR3. Trimming removed 7 bases at V and 0 bases at J, with 14 bases between. The germline V gene has CDR1 SGHDT and CDR2 YYEEEE. The CDR3 region is CASAALGGSGANVLTF. In DNA form, the CDR3 reads TGTGCCAGCGCCGCCCTGGGGGGCTCTGGGGCCAACGTCCTGACTTTC.

The chain employs TRBV11-2 and TRBJ1-2; D uncertain. Germline CDR1 and CDR2: SGHAT and FQNNGV. This CDR3 region has 15 residues. With 0 bases removed from V and 5 bases from J, the gap between germline ends came to 13 bases. Here the CDR3 DNA reads TGTGCCAGCAGCTTAGATCGGGGATCTGGATATGGCTACACCTTC. Translating gives CASSLDRGSGYGYTF.

The rearrangement links TRBV4-2 to TRBJ2-5; TRBD1 matches at 9 bases. Germline V gives CDR1 LGHNA, CDR2 YNFKEQ. J lost 5 bases, V lost 1 base, and 8 bases had no gene match. This CDR3 has 16 residues. The DNA for the CDR3 is TGTGCCAGCAGCCAAGGTTCCGGACAGGGGTGGGAGACCCAGTACTTC. Encoded protein: CASSQGSGQGWETQYF.

The genes are TRBV5-5 and TRBJ1-1, with D tentatively TRBD1 (5 bases). Germline-derived CDR1 and CDR2 are SGHKS and YYEKEE (reference sequence). This CDR3 has 15 residues. V dropped 3 bases and J dropped 2 bases, with 14 bases sitting between them. The CDR3 loop reads CASSWGPGGNTEAFF. The DNA for the CDR3 is TGTGCCAGCAGCTGGGGCCCCGGCGGTAACACTGAAGCTTTCTTT.

The J gene is TRBJ1-6, the V gene TRBV6-6, with 7 bases that match TRBD1. This CDR3 has 15 amino acids. The germline gives CDR1 MNHNY, CDR2 SVGAGI (reference sequence). J lost 6 bases, V lost 3 bases, and 5 bases had no gene match. This CDR3 is CASSYDDRANSPLHF. The DNA of the CDR3 is TGTGCCAGCAGTTATGACGACAGGGCTAATTCACCCCTCCACTTT.

The V and J genes are TRBV27 and TRBJ2-3; 7 bases are a match to TRBD1. CDR1 is MNHEY and CDR2 is SMNVEV in the germline V gene (reference sequence). This CDR3 contains 15 residues. V lost 4 bases and J lost 2; bases outside the gene matches: 6. CDR3: CASSSPGQPTDTQYF. CDR3 DNA sequence: TGTGCCAGCAGTTCCCCGGGACAGCCCACAGATACGCAGTATTTT.

This clone appeared once. V is TRBV4-1 and J is TRBJ1-2; 11 bases fit TRBD1. Unmatched junction bases numbered 9, after V lost 4 bases and J lost 2 bases. Germline CDR1 is MGHRA and CDR2 is YSYEKL. The CDR3 is 17 residues long. This CDR3 is CASSLRDRGTSNYGYTF. The CDR3, as DNA: TGCGCCAGCAGCCTCCGGGACAGGGGGACATCCAACTATGGCTACACCTTC.

The rearrangement joins TRBV5-6 to TRBJ1-5, with 9 bases lining up with TRBD1. The junction had 12 bases not matched to a gene; V was cut back by 4 bases and J by 7 bases. This CDR3 is 16 amino acids long. Germline values: CDR1 SGHDT, CDR2 YYEEEE. CDR3 region: CASSLTGTGLGQPQHF. CDR3 coding DNA: TGTGCCAGCAGCCTCACCGGGACAGGGCTTGGGCAGCCCCAGCATTTT. The full variable domain, in which reference TRBV5-6 and TRBJ1-5 provide the parts outside the CDR3, is DAGVTQSPTHLIKTRGQQVTLRCSPKSGHDTVSWYQQALGQGPQFIFQYYEEEERQRGNFPDRFSGHQFPNYSSELNVNALLLGDSALYLCASSLTGTGLGQPQHFGDGTRLSIL.

This clone appeared a few times. The J gene is TRBJ1-5, the V gene TRBV6-5; D unresolved. Germline CDR1 MNHEY, CDR2 SVGAGI. The CDR3 covers 15 residues. Deletions cut 4 bases from V and 0 bases from J, with 10 bases between. As DNA, the CDR3 is TGTGCCAGCAGTTTAAGTCTAAATAGCAATCAGCCCCAGCATTTT. It translates to CASSLSLNSNQPQHF.

This chain uses TRBV28 with TRBJ2-1; TRBD2 matches at 7 bases. CDR1 MDHEN and CDR2 SYDVKM come from the germline V gene. This CDR3 comprises 16 residues. V shed 4 bases and J 0 bases; nucleotides not matched to a gene: 6. This CDR3 is CASSSSGEGSYNEQFF. The CDR3 DNA is TGTGCCAGCAGTTCGTCGGGGGAGGGCTCCTACAATGAGCAGTTCTTC.